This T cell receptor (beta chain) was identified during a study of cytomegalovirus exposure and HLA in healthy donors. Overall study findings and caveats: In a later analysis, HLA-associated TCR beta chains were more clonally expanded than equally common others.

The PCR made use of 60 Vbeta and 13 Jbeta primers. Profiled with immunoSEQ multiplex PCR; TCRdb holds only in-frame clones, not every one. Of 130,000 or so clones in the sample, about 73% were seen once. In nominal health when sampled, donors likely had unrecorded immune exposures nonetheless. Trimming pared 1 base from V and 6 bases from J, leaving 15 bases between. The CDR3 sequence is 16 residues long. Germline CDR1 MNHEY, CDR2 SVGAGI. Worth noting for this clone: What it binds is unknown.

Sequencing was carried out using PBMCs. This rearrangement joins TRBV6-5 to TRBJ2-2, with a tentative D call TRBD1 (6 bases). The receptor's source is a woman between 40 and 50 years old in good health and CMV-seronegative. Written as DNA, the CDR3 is TGTGCCAGCAGTTACTGGGACACCCTACTCCCCGGGGAGCTGTTTTTT. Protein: CASSYWDTLLPGELFF.